This TCR beta chain comes out of a study of shared clonotypes between healthy human individuals. The CDR3 loop spans 16 amino acids. V lost 4 bases and J lost 2; bases outside the gene matches: 9. The V gene's germline CDR1 is SEHNR and CDR2 FQNEAQ (reference sequence). This clone was found once. No antigen is known for it. Whole-study findings and limits: Rarefaction exposed incomplete sorted-subset sequencing despite large depth. The study found lower generation probabilities in non-shared clonotypes than in those shared by all four donors.

Evenly divided among several immunoSEQ plates was the genomic DNA of each subset. Authors' analysis steps: For the immunoSEQ data, sequences were junction-only without quality scores, so filtering differed. Some clones are missing from TCRdb's copy, which holds only in-frame ones; the method was immunoSEQ multiplex PCR. That table gives V, J and clone size, and the DNA gave D and trimming. Altogether approximately 530,000 clones are present, about 96% being singletons, with the ten largest covering nearly 0.065%. This rearrangement joins TRBV7-9 to TRBJ1-2; 8 nucleotides line up with TRBD1. This TCR was sampled from a woman in her twenties or thirties in good health. The sequencing input was naive CD4+ T cells sorted from blood. The subset here: CD45RA+ positively selected. CDR3 in amino acids: CASSSWTGQGNYGYTF. CDR3 sequence (DNA): TGTGCCAGCAGCTCCTGGACAGGGCAGGGAAACTATGGCTACACCTTC. The full variable domain, rest sourced from reference TRBV7-9 and TRBJ1-2, is DTGVSQNPRHKITKRGQNVTFRCDPISEHNRLYWYRQTLGQGPEFLTYFQNEAQLEKSRLLSDRFSAERPKGSFSTLEIQRTEQGDSAMYLCASSSWTGQGNYGYTFGSGTRLTVV.